These 27 T cell receptor beta chains were sequenced from one sample in a study of graft-versus-host responses after intestinal transplantation. Their antigens are not known. Using immunoSEQ multiplex PCR, the repertoire was profiled, and TCRdb retains in-frame clones only, with some absent. The data show 100,000 to 140,000 clones, roughly 89% seen once. The specimen was unstimulated CD4+ T cells sorted from spleen or lymph node cells, collected before transplant. These receptors were collected from a human donor who was the organ donor for an intestinal transplant.

This chain connects TRBV5-1 to TRBJ1-6, with a tentative D call TRBD1 (5 bases). Trimming stripped 3 bases from V and 8 bases from J, with 12 bases between. CDR3 length: 14 amino acids. Germline values: CDR1 SGHRS, CDR2 YFSETQ. The CDR3 is CASSSEPRDSPLHF. DNA for the CDR3: TGCGCCAGCAGCTCTGAACCCAGGGATTCACCCCTCCACTTT.

The chain has TRBV19 and TRBJ1-2, with 9 positions matching TRBD1. Germline values: CDR1 LNHDA, CDR2 SQIVND (reference sequence). The ends lost 7 bases at V and 7 bases at J; junction bases unmatched: 13. The CDR3 spans 15 residues. CDR3 in amino acids: CASKDTGQGIGGYTF. DNA for the CDR3: TGTGCCAGTAAAGATACGGGACAGGGTATAGGTGGCTACACCTTC.

The chain recombines TRBV7-2 with TRBJ1-1, with D possibly matching TRBD1 (5 bases). Germline V CDR1 and CDR2: SGHTA, FQGNSA. The V end lost 4 bases, the J end lost 7 bases, and 13 bases lay between the germline ends. CDR3 length: 13 amino acids. DNA of the CDR3: TGTGCCAGCAGCTCCGACAGTAGAAGTGAAGCTTTCTTT. Protein product: CASSSDSRSEAFF.

The rearrangement joins TRBV11-2 to TRBJ2-5; D call uncertain. With the DNA end fitting TRBJ2-7 better, the J assignment may be wrong. From germline, CDR1 is SGHAT and CDR2 FQNNGV. CDR3 size: 14 residues. CDR3 in DNA: TGTGCCAGCAGCTTATTGGTGTCGTCCTACGAGCAGTACTTC. Amino acid sequence: CASSLLVSSYEQYF.

The gene calls are TRBV21-1 and TRBJ2-3; whether TRBD2, the table's D call, matches the DNA was not checked. TRBV21-1 is flagged as a pseudogene. The CDR3 contains 16 residues. CDR3 sequence: CASSARRGLSTDTQYF. DNA for the CDR3: TGTGCCAGCAGCGCCCGGCGGGGATTGTCAACAGATACGCAGTATTTT.

V is TRBV6-5 and J is TRBJ2-5; TRBD2 might be the D (6 bases). Trimming pared 0 bases from V and 2 bases from J, leaving 10 bases between. The CDR3 runs 15 residues. CDR1 is MNHEY, CDR2 SVGAGI, per germline. CDR3 DNA sequence: TGTGCCAGCAGTTACTCCGGGGGTAAACAAGAGACCCAGTACTTC. Protein: CASSYSGGKQETQYF.

J is TRBJ1-2 and V is TRBV29-1; 8 bases fit TRBD1. The V gene end was trimmed by 4 bases and the J gene end by 2 bases; junction bases not matched to a gene: 3. The CDR3 totals 13 residues. In germline, CDR1 is SQVTM, CDR2 ANQGSEA. The chain's CDR3 is CSVGWTGNYGYTF. CDR3 in DNA: TGCAGCGTTGGATGGACAGGGAACTATGGCTACACCTTC.

A few counts support this clone. V and J are TRBV11-2 and TRBJ1-4; the D is unclear. Germline assignment: CDR1 SGHAT and CDR2 FQNNGV. This CDR3 spans 12 amino acids. V lost 2 bases to trimming and J lost 7 bases, with 5 bases between them. The CDR3 sequence: CASSLLGEKLFF. The CDR3 DNA reads as TGTGCCAGCAGCTTATTAGGTGAAAAACTGTTTTTT.

This clone has a handful of counts. The chain is built from TRBV6-5 and TRBJ1-6; 11 positions match TRBD1. Unmatched junction bases numbered 1, after V lost 0 bases and J lost 9 bases. Per the germline V gene, CDR1 is MNHEY and CDR2 is SVGAGI. This CDR3 spans 15 amino acids. The CDR3 loop is CASSYSGTGGSPLHF. The CDR3 DNA sequence: TGTGCCAGCAGTTACTCCGGGACAGGGGGTTCACCCCTCCACTTT.

This rearrangement joins TRBV5-4 to TRBJ2-7; 9 bases match TRBD1. The ends lost 2 bases at V and 3 bases at J; junction bases unmatched: 18. The CDR3 totals 19 residues. Germline CDR1 and CDR2: SGHNT and YYREEE (reference sequence). The CDR3 here is CASSFSGQGDVGVCYEQYF. The CDR3 bases are TGTGCCAGCAGCTTTTCGGGACAGGGTGATGTAGGGGTGTGCTACGAGCAGTACTTC.

The chain has TRBV6-5 and TRBJ1-6, with a weak D call TRBD1 (5 bases). Trimming removed 5 bases at V and 10 bases at J, with 18 bases between. CDR3 length: 15 residues. CDR1 MNHEY and CDR2 SVGAGI come from the germline V gene. Written as DNA, the CDR3 is TGTGCCAGCAGTCCGCAGGGTATTGTAGGGTCACCCCTCCACTTT. Translating it yields CASSPQGIVGSPLHF.

V gene TRBV11-2 combines with J gene TRBJ2-7, with D possibly being TRBD2 (6 bases). Per germline, CDR1 SGHAT and CDR2 FQNNGV. Trimming left V 1 base short and J 5 bases short, with 15 bases between. The CDR3 sequence is 15 residues long. The CDR3 DNA reads TGTGCCAGCAGCTTAGCACGGGGGAGAACGGACGAGCAGTACTTC. Its translation is CASSLARGRTDEQYF. Filled out from reference TRBV11-2 and TRBJ2-7, the complete variable domain reads EAGVAQSPRYKIIEKRQSVAFWCNPISGHATLYWYQQILGQGPKLLIQFQNNGVVDDSQLPKDRFSAERLKGVDSTLKIQPAKLEDSAVYLCASSLARGRTDEQYFGPGTRLTVT.

V and J are TRBV6-1 and TRBJ1-2; weak D call: TRBD1 (6 bases). The germline V gene encodes CDR1 MNHNS and CDR2 SASEGT. This CDR3 is built from 15 residues. Trimming removed 6 bases at V and 3 bases at J, with 17 bases between. CDR3 protein: CASRLRGVLDYGYTF. The CDR3 DNA follows: TGTGCCAGCAGACTCAGGGGTGTACTTGACTATGGCTACACCTTC.

The rearrangement links TRBV4-2 to TRBJ1-6; D gene uncertain. With 6 bases removed from V and 4 bases from J, the gap between germline ends came to 16 bases. There are 16 residues in the CDR3. Germline CDR1 is LGHNA and CDR2 is YNFKEQ. In DNA, the CDR3 is TGTGCCAGCAGACAGCTTGACCCAGAATATAATTCACCCCTCCACTTT. It encodes CASRQLDPEYNSPLHF.

This rearrangement joins TRBV5-1 to TRBJ1-5; D gene ambiguous. Trimming removed 2 bases at V and 1 base at J, with 4 bases between. Per germline, CDR1 SGHRS and CDR2 YFSETQ. The CDR3 is made up of 13 amino acids. As DNA, the CDR3 is TGCGCCAGCAGCTTTGACAGCAATCAGCCCCAGCATTTT. Its protein is CASSFDSNQPQHF.

The J gene is TRBJ2-3, the V gene TRBV29-1; D is undetermined. Deletions cut 8 bases from V and 6 bases from J, with 9 bases between. Per the germline V gene, CDR1 is SQVTM and CDR2 is ANQGSEA. The CDR3 spans 10 residues. CDR3 in DNA: TGCAGCCCGGAGACTGATACGCAGTATTTT. It encodes CSPETDTQYF.

The chain carries TRBV7-3 and TRBJ2-1; TRBD1 aligns across 11 bases. With 4 bases clipped from V and 7 bases from J, the junction kept 3 bases outside the gene matches. The length of the CDR3 is 14 residues. Germline V lookup: CDR1 SGHTA, CDR2 FQGTGA. The CDR3 here is CASSSGTGGNEQFF. CDR3 in DNA: TGTGCCAGCAGCTCCGGGACAGGGGGTAATGAGCAGTTCTTC.

V usage is TRBV6-4 and J usage is TRBJ2-3; TRBD1 is a possible D gene (6 bases). The germline gives CDR1 MRHNA, CDR2 SNTAGT. The length of the CDR3 is 15 residues. The ends were cut back, 5 bases at V and 1 base at J, with 13 bases in the middle. The CDR3 spells CASSNRAMGTDTQYF. The DNA of the CDR3 is TGTGCCAGCAGTAACAGGGCCATGGGCACAGATACGCAGTATTTT.

The V gene is TRBV30, the J gene TRBJ2-1; 7 bases are a match to TRBD2. With 4 bases clipped from V and 9 bases from J, the junction kept 9 bases outside the gene matches. Germline V gene lookup returns CDR1 GTSNPN and CDR2 SVGIG (reference sequence). This CDR3 is built from 13 residues. Here the CDR3 reads CAWTGTTVGEQFF. The CDR3 nucleotides read TGTGCCTGGACCGGGACTACAGTAGGTGAGCAGTTCTTC.

J is TRBJ2-7 and V is TRBV29-1; the D is unclear. Trimming took 4 bases from V and 3 from J, leaving 7 bases between them. Germline V gene sequence: CDR1 SQVTM, CDR2 ANQGSEA. CDR3 length equals 11 residues. CDR3 nucleotide sequence: TGCAGCGTTGTCATCCTCTACGAGCAGTACTTC. It encodes CSVVILYEQYF.

V gene TRBV7-3 combines with J gene TRBJ1-1; TRBD1 aligns across 8 bases. CDR1 and CDR2 from the germline V gene are SGHTA and FQGTGA. The CDR3 is 12 amino acids. The V segment lost 4 bases and the J segment 11 bases; nucleotides outside the gene matches: 6. The CDR3 sequence is CASSSGGSTAFF. DNA of the CDR3: TGTGCCAGCAGCTCAGGGGGCAGTACGGCTTTCTTT.

The chain is built from TRBV6-5 and TRBJ1-3; D is undetermined. The ends were cut back, 2 bases at V and 0 bases at J, with 8 bases in the middle. The CDR3 is 15 amino acids. CDR1 MNHEY and CDR2 SVGAGI come from the germline V gene. CDR3 DNA: TGTGCCAGCAGTTACCCCCACAGCTCTGGAAACACCATATATTTT. It translates to CASSYPHSSGNTIYF.

The rearrangement uses TRBV9 and TRBJ2-7, with D possibly being TRBD1 (5 bases). The germline CDR1 and CDR2 sequences are SGDLS and YYNGEE. With 4 bases removed from V and 1 base from J, the gap between germline ends came to 15 bases. The CDR3 consists of 15 residues. In DNA, the CDR3 is TGTGCCAGCAGCCCCGGGCACAGGAATTCCTACGAGCAGTACTTC. This encodes CASSPGHRNSYEQYF.

The CDR3 coding sequence is TGTGCCAGCAGCTTAAGGCCCAGGGACGAGCAGTACTTC. Protein product: CASSLRPRDEQYF. The rearrangement uses TRBV7-3 and TRBJ2-7, with D perhaps matching TRBD1 (5 bases). There are 13 residues in the CDR3. The V end was cut by 1 base, the J end by 5 bases, with 9 bases between. Germline V gene sequence: CDR1 SGHTA, CDR2 FQGTGA.

The chain combines TRBV2 with TRBJ2-5, with TRBD2 matching over 9 bases. Per the germline V gene, CDR1 is SNHLY and CDR2 is FYNNEI. J was trimmed by 7 bases and V by 5 bases; bases with no gene match: 8. CDR3 length: 14 amino acids. The CDR3 spells CASSLAGRGGTQYF. CDR3 DNA: TGTGCCAGCAGTCTAGCGGGACGGGGGGGGACCCAGTACTTC. The whole variable domain, remainder taken from reference TRBV2 and TRBJ2-5, is EPEVTQTPSHQVTQMGQEVILRCVPISNHLYFYWYRQILGQKVEFLVSFYNNEISEKSEIFDDQFSVERPDGSNFTLKIRSTKLEDSAMYFCASSLAGRGGTQYFGPGTRLLVL.

This chain joins TRBV6-1 and TRBJ1-1, with a weak D call TRBD1 (5 bases). Germline V gene data show CDR1 as MNHNS and CDR2 as SASEGT. This CDR3 region has 13 residues. V was shortened by 7 bases and J by 4 bases, with 13 bases between the two germline ends. The CDR3 nucleotides are TGTGCCAGCATCCCTCAGGGCGCCACTGAAGCTTTCTTT. It specifies CASIPQGATEAFF.

Regarding this clone: Different DNA sequences within this sample yield the same CDR3. The J gene is TRBJ2-2, the V gene TRBV7-9; TRBD1 agrees at 9 bases. The CDR3 is made up of 15 amino acids. The germline V gene encodes CDR1 SEHNR and CDR2 FQNEAQ (reference sequence). The V gene end was trimmed by 6 bases and the J gene end by 5 bases; junction bases not matched to a gene: 7. The CDR3, as DNA: TGTGCCAGCAGGGTAGGACAGGGGCGGACCGGGGAGCTGTTTTTT. Protein: CASRVGQGRTGELFF.